This T cell receptor (beta chain) is drawn from a study of blood T cell repertoires in COVID-19. Looking at the study overall: Collection of acute and convalescent COVID-19 samples took place in the United States, Italy and Spain. In each case, the material was cDNA or gDNA derived from T cells, B-cell-depleted T cells, or PBMCs.

Libraries were prepared by immunoSEQ multiplex PCR; TCRdb keeps only in-frame clonotypes and omits some of them. Among hundreds of thousands of clones, about 87% were seen once, and the ten largest hold around 6.5%. Germline V gene sequence: CDR1 MNHEY, CDR2 SVGAGI. This CDR3 has 15 amino acids. V was cut by 0 bases and J by 5 bases, with 13 bases left in between. The sequenced sample was peripheral blood. The TCR sequence derives from a woman in her thirties with COVID-19, enrolled during active disease. J is TRBJ2-5 and V is TRBV6-5; no firm D call. The CDR3 sequence: CASSYSSRVGETQYF. CDR3 nucleotides: TGTGCCAGCAGTTACTCGAGTCGGGTTGGGGAGACCCAGTACTTC.